What follows are 18 T cell receptor beta chains derived from one specimen sequenced in a study of Ad26.COV2.S vaccination and SARS-CoV-2 variants. Method: immunoSEQ multiplex PCR; TCRdb's copy keeps in-frame clones and lacks some. The sample includes about 680,000 clones, around 89% of them seen just once. Stated treatment: about 20 received Ad26.COV2.S at low or high dose, single or two shots; about five received placebo; per-sample allocation not given. Each sample was drawn 63 days after the first injection (of vaccine or placebo). The material sequenced was peripheral blood, taken in a trial of Ad26.COV2.S vaccine versus placebo. The receptors here all came from a person between 18 and 65 years old who received the Ad26.COV2.S COVID-19 vaccine or a placebo.

The V and J genes are TRBV2 and TRBJ1-1; 8 bases are a match to TRBD1. V was pared by 7 bases and J by 5 bases, with 6 bases of the junction left unmatched. Germline CDR1 SNHLY, CDR2 FYNNEI. The CDR3 covers 13 residues. CDR3 coding DNA: TGTGCCAGCACTACAGGGGGAGGGACTGAAGCTTTCTTT. This codes for CASTTGGGTEAFF.

This clone was seen a single time. The chain carries TRBV5-6 and TRBJ1-2; D possibly corresponds to TRBD1 (6 bases). In germline, CDR1 is SGHDT, CDR2 YYEEEE. Trimming removed 3 bases from V and 6 bases from J, with 12 bases in between. The CDR3 sequence is 13 residues long. CDR3 DNA: TGTGCCAGCAGCTGGGGGGCCGGGGATGGCTACACCTTC. It codes for CASSWGAGDGYTF.

The rearrangement joins TRBV6-5 to TRBJ1-1; tentative D call: TRBD1 (5 bases). The CDR3 contains 15 residues. Trimming took off 7 bases at V and 0 bases at J, with 15 bases between the two ends. CDR1 and CDR2 (germline): MNHEY, SVGAGI. Here the CDR3 reads CASKKGPIMNTEAFF. CDR3 coding DNA: TGTGCCAGCAAAAAGGGGCCTATTATGAACACTGAAGCTTTCTTT.

This chain connects TRBV2 to TRBJ2-3; 8 bases agree with TRBD2. This CDR3 spans 14 amino acids. Trimming at V came to 10 bases and at J to 0 bases, leaving 6 bases not matched to a gene. Germline CDR1 is SNHLY and CDR2 is FYNNEI. The CDR3 reads CATQLAASTDTQYF. DNA of the CDR3: TGTGCCACCCAACTAGCGGCTAGCACAGATACGCAGTATTTT. Full variable domain (outside the CDR3, taken from reference TRBV2 and TRBJ2-3): EPEVTQTPSHQVTQMGQEVILRCVPISNHLYFYWYRQILGQKVEFLVSFYNNEISEKSEIFDDQFSVERPDGSNFTLKIRSTKLEDSAMYFCATQLAASTDTQYFGPGTRLTVL.

This rearrangement joins TRBV4-2 to TRBJ1-4; the D gene is possibly TRBD1 (6 bases). The CDR3 has 15 residues. Trimming removed 4 bases at V and 9 bases at J, with 18 bases between. The germline V gene encodes CDR1 LGHNA and CDR2 YNFKEQ. The CDR3, as DNA: TGTGCCAGCAGCCTAAGGGGGGACAACGAAAAAAAACTGTTTTTT. Translation: CASSLRGDNEKKLFF.

This chain joins TRBV14 and TRBJ1-1; D is undetermined. Germline CDR1 SGHDN, CDR2 FVKESK. The CDR3 extends over 14 amino acids. V lost 4 bases, J lost 1 base, and 10 bases lay in between. For the CDR3, the DNA is TGTGCCAGCAGCCGGGGTGGAGGGAACACTGAAGCTTTCTTT. It yields the protein CASSRGGGNTEAFF.

The chain carries TRBV11-2 and TRBJ2-7; TRBD1 aligns across 9 bases. CDR1 and CDR2 from the germline V gene are SGHAT and FQNNGV. Trimming removed 5 bases from V and 1 base from J; junction bases left unmatched: 12. This CDR3 region has 17 residues. The CDR3 sequence is CASSPTGQGLTSYEQYF. For the CDR3, the DNA is TGTGCCAGCAGCCCAACGGGACAGGGTCTGACTTCCTACGAGCAGTACTTC.

The V gene is TRBV24-1, the J gene TRBJ2-2, with D perhaps matching TRBD1 or TRBD2 (5 bases each). The length of the CDR3 is 17 residues. Looked up from germline, CDR1 is KGHDR and CDR2 is SFDVKD. V was cut by 2 bases and J by 1 base, with 13 bases left in between. In DNA form, the CDR3 reads TGTGCCACCAGTGATTGGGGAGTCACAGGGAACACCGGGGAGCTGTTTTTT. It encodes CATSDWGVTGNTGELFF.

The rearrangement joins TRBV12-5 to TRBJ2-3; perhaps TRBD2 as D (6 bases). CDR3 size: 15 residues. The ends were cut back, 1 base at V and 4 bases at J, with 12 bases in the middle. Germline values: CDR1 LGHNT, CDR2 FRNRAP. The CDR3 bases are TGTGCTAGTGGTTTGGACGGGCGGGGAGCAGATACGCAGTATTTT. Its protein product is CASGLDGRGADTQYF. The entire variable domain, with the rest obtained from reference TRBV12-5 and TRBJ2-3, is as follows: DARVTQTPRHKVTEMGQEVTMRCQPILGHNTVFWYRQTMMQGLELLAYFRNRAPLDDSGMPKDRFSAEMPDATLATLKIQPSEPRDSAVYFCASGLDGRGADTQYFGPGTRLTVL.

This clone was seen only once. The CDR3 protein is CASSFPGDRIPNTIYF. DNA for the CDR3: TGTGCCAGCAGCTTTCCGGGGGACAGGATCCCAAACACCATATATTTT. This chain links TRBV7-9 with TRBJ1-3; 8 bases match TRBD1. The CDR3 sequence is 16 residues long. CDR1 and CDR2 (germline): SEHNR, FQNEAQ (reference sequence). J gave up 6 bases and V 3 bases, and 10 bases lay outside the gene matches.

J is TRBJ1-5 and V is TRBV19, with TRBD1 matching over 9 bases. CDR1 and CDR2 from the germline V gene are LNHDA and SQIVND (reference sequence). The CDR3 has 16 amino acids. Trimming at V came to 7 bases and at J to 7 bases, leaving 14 bases not matched to a gene. The DNA of the CDR3 is TGTGCCAGTACCCCCTGGACAGGGGACAGGTACCAGCCCCAGCATTTT. Residues: CASTPWTGDRYQPQHF.

This chain joins TRBV7-2 and TRBJ1-2; perhaps TRBD1 as D (5 bases). The length of the CDR3 is 14 residues. CDR1 and CDR2 from the germline V gene are SGHTA and FQGNSA. V was cut by 5 bases and J by 0 bases, with 10 bases left in between. CDR3 protein: CASSARVANYGYTF. CDR3 in DNA: TGTGCCAGCAGCGCCAGGGTGGCTAACTATGGCTACACCTTC.

The sample holds a few counts of this clone. The V gene is TRBV7-3, the J gene TRBJ1-1; perhaps TRBD1 as D (6 bases). Between the trimmed V and J ends, which lost 0 bases and 7 bases, there was a span of 9 bases. Germline lookup yields CDR1 SGHTA and CDR2 FQGTGA. This CDR3 is 13 amino acids long. The CDR3 sequence is CASSLTPTGEAFF. For the CDR3, the DNA is TGTGCCAGCAGCTTAACCCCGACAGGTGAAGCTTTCTTT.

The chain recombines TRBV12-3 or TRBV12-4 with TRBJ1-2; D may be TRBD1 (5 bases). The CDR3 runs to 13 residues. V was clipped by 3 bases and J by 3 bases, with 8 bases between them. CDR3 DNA sequence: TGTGCCAGCAGTTTGGACACAGACTATGGCTACACCTTC. Its protein is CASSLDTDYGYTF.

This rearrangement joins TRBV2 to TRBJ2-7, with D perhaps matching TRBD2 (6 bases). Looked up from germline, CDR1 is SNHLY and CDR2 is FYNNEI. The V end was cut by 7 bases, the J end by 2 bases, with 18 bases between. This CDR3 is built from 15 residues. As DNA, the CDR3 is TGTGCCAGCATCCAAAGGGAGGCTGTCCCCTACGAGCAGTACTTC. Residues: CASIQREAVPYEQYF.

The sample holds a few counts of this clone. This chain links TRBV7-8 with TRBJ2-7, with TRBD1 matching 12 bases. V shed 5 bases, J shed 5 bases, and the junction held 7 bases outside the gene matches. This CDR3 has 15 residues. Germline values: CDR1 SGHVS, CDR2 FQNEAQ. The CDR3 bases are TGTGCCAGCAGCCCCCCCGGGACAGGGGGCCACGAGCAGTACTTC. This translates into CASSPPGTGGHEQYF.

V and J are TRBV19 and TRBJ2-1; 9 bases are a match to TRBD1. The ends lost 6 bases at V and 5 bases at J; junction bases unmatched: 5. The CDR3 spans 14 residues. Germline CDR1 is LNHDA and CDR2 is SQIVND (reference sequence). This chain's CDR3 is CASSGTGRNNEQFF. For the CDR3, the DNA is TGTGCCAGTAGCGGGACAGGGCGGAACAATGAGCAGTTCTTC.

The chain joins TRBV11-2 to TRBJ2-1; the match to TRBD2 covers 7 bases. The V gene's germline CDR1 is SGHAT and CDR2 FQNNGV. Trimming removed 4 bases from V and 8 bases from J; junction bases left unmatched: 14. This CDR3 has 16 amino acids. The CDR3 spells CASSSDSGGRLDEQFF. CDR3 DNA sequence: TGTGCCAGCAGCTCTGATTCAGGCGGGAGATTGGATGAGCAGTTCTTC.